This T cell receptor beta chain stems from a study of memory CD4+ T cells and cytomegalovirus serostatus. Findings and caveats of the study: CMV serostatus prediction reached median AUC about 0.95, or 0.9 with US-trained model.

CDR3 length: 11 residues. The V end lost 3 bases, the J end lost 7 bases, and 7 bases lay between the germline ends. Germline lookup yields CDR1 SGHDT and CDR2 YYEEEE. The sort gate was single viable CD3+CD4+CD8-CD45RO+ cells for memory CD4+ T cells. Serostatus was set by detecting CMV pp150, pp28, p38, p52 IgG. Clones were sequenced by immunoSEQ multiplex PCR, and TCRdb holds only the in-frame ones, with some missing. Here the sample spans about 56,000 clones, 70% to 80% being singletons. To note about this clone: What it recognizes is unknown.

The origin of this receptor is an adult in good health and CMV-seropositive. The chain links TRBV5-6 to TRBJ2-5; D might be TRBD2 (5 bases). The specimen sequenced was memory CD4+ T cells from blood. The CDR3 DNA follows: TGTGCCAGCAGCTCTCGGGGGACCCAGTACTTC. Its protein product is CASSSRGTQYF. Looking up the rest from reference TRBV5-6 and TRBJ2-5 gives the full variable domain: DAGVTQSPTHLIKTRGQQVTLRCSPKSGHDTVSWYQQALGQGPQFIFQYYEEEERQRGNFPDRFSGHQFPNYSSELNVNALLLGDSALYLCASSSRGTQYFGPGTRLLVL.